The clone carrying this TCR beta chain appeared once. Its antigen is currently unknown. The source of the sample is a study of T cells in localized non-small cell lung cancer. The protocol was immunoSEQ multiplex PCR, while the TCRdb copy is restricted to in-frame clones and leaves out a portion. The repertoire has around 140,000 clones, more than 70% of them found once; the top ten carry about 1.5%. Study conclusions and caveats: Multi-region tumor sequencing was not done, so intratumor heterogeneity could not be excluded.

CDR3 size: 16 residues. The J segment lost 5 bases and the V segment lost 3 bases, leaving 7 bases of the junction unmatched. Germline assignment: CDR1 SEHNR and CDR2 FQNEAQ (reference sequence). This clonotype was sampled from a female donor aged 60 or older with stage I lung adenocarcinoma. The gene calls are TRBV7-9 and TRBJ2-2; 9 bases match TRBD2. Sequencing was performed on peripheral blood, taken before any cancer treatment. CDR3 protein: CASSFLGLAVTGELFF. The CDR3, as DNA: TGTGCCAGCAGCTTCCTGGGACTAGCCGTTACCGGGGAGCTGTTTTTT.